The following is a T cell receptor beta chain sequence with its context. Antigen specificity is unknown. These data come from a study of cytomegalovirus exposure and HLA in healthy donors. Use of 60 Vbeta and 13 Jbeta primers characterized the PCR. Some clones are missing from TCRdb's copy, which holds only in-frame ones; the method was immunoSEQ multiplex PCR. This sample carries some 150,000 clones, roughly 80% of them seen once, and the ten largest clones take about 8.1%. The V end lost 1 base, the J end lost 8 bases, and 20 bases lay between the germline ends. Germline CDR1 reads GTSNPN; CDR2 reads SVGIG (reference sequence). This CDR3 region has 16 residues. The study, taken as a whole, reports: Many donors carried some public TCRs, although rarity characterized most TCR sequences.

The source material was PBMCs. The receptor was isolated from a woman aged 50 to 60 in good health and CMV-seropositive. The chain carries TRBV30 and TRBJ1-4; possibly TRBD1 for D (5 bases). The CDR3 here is CAWSGGGTLRGEKLFF. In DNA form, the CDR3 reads TGTGCCTGGAGTGGGGGGGGGACCTTAAGAGGCGAAAAACTGTTTTTT.